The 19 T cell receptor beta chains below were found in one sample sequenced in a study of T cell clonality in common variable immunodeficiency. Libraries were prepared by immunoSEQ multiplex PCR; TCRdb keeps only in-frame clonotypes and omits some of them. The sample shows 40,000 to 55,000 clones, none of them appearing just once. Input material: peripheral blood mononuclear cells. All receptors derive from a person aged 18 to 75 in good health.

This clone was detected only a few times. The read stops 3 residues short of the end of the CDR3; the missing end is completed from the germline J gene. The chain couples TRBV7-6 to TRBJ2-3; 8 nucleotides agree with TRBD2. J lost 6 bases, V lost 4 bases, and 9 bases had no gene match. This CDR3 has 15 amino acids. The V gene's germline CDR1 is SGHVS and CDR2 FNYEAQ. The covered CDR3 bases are TGTGCCAGCAGCTCCAGCGGGGGCCCTTGGGATACG. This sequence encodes CASSSSGGPWDT. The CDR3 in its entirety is CASSSSGGPWDTQYF.

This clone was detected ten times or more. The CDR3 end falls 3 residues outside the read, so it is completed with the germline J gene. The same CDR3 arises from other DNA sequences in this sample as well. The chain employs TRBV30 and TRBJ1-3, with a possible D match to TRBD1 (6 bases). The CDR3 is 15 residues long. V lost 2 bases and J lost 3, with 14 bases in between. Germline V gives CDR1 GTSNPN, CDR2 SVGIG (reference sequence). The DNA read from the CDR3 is TGTGCCTGGAGTCGGGGGGCACTAGATGGAAACACC. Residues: CAWSRGALDGNT. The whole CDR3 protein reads CAWSRGALDGNTIYF.

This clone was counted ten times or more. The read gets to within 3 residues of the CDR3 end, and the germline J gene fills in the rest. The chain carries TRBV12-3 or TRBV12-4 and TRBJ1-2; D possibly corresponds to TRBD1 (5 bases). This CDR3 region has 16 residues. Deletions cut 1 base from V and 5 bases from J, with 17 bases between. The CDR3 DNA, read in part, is TGTGCCAGCAGTTTAGAGGGCCAGGGAATACTATATGGC. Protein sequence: CASSLEGQGILYG. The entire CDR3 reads CASSLEGQGILYGYTF.

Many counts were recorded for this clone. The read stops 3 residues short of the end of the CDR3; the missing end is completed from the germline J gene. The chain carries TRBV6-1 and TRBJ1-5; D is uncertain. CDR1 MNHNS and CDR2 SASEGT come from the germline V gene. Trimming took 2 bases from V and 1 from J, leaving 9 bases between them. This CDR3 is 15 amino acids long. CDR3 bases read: TGTGCCAGCAGTGAATGGGCTGGGAGCAATCAGCCC. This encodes CASSEWAGSNQP. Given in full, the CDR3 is CASSEWAGSNQPQHF.

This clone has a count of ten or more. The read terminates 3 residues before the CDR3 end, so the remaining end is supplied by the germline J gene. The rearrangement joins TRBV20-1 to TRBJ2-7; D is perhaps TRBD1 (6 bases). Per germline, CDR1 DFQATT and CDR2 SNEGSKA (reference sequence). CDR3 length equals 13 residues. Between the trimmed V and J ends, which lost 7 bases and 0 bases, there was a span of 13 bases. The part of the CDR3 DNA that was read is TGCAGTGTCGGGACACCTAACTCCTACGAG. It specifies CSVGTPNSYE. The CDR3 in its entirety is CSVGTPNSYEQYF.

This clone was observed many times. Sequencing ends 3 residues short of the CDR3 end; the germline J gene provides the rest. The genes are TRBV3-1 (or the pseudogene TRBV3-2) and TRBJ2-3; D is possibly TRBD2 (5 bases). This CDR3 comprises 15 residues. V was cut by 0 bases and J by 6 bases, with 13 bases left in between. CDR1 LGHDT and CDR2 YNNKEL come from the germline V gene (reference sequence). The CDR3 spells CASSQDLPLGDTQYF. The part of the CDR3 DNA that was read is TGTGCCAGCAGCCAAGATCTCCCACTAGGGGATACG.

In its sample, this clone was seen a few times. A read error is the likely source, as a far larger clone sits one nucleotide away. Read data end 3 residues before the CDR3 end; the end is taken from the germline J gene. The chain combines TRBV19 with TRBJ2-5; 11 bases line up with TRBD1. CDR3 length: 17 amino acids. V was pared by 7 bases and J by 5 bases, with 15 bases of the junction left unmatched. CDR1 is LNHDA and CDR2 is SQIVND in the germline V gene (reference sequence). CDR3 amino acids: CASTTRTGGAVGETQYF. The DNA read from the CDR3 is TGTGCCAGTACTACACGGACAGGGGGCGCGGTTGGGGAGACC.

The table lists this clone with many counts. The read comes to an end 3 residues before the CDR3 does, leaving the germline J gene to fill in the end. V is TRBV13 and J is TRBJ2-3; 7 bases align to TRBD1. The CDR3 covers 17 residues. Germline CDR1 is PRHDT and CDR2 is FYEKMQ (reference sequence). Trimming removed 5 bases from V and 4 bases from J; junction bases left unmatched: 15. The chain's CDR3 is CASSQALTGIVPDTQYF. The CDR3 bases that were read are TGTGCCAGCAGCCAGGCCCTGACAGGGATAGTCCCAGATACG.

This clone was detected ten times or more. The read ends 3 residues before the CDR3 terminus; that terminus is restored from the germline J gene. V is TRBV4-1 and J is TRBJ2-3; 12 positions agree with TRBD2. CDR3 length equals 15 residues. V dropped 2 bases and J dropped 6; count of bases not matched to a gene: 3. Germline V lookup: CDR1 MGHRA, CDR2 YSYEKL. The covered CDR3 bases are TGCGCCAGCAGCCAATCGGGGACTAGCGGGGATACG. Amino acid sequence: CASSQSGTSGDT. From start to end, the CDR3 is CASSQSGTSGDTQYF.

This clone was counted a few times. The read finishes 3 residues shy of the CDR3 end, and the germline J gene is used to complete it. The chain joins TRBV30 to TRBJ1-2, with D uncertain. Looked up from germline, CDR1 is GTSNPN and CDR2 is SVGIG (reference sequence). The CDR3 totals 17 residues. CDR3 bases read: TGTGCCTGGAGTCTTCCAAGACTAGCGGGGAACACAGATACC. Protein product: CAWSLPRLAGNTDT. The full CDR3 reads CAWSLPRLAGNTDTYTF.

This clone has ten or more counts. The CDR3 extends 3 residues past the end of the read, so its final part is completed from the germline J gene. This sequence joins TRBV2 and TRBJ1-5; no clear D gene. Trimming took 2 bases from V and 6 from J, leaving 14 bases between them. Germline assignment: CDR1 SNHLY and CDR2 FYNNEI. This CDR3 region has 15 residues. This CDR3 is CASSEFSGKGQPQHF. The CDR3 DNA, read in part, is TGTGCCAGCAGTGAATTTTCGGGGAAGGGTCAGCCC.

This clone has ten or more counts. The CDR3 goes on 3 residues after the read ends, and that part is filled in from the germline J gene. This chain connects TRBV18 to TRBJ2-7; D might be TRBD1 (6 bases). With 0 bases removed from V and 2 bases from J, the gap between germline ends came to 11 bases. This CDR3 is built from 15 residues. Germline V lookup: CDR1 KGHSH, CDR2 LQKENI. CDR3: CASSPPGRGTYEQYF. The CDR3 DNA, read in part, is TGTGCCAGCTCACCACCGGGAAGGGGGACCTACGAG.

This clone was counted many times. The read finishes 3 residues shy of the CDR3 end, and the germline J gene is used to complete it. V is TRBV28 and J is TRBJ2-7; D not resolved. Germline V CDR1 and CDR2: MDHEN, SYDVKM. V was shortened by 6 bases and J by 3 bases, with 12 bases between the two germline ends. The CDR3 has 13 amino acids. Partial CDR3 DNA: TGTGCCAGCAGCCACCCCAAGGGCTACGAG. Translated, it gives CASSHPKGYE. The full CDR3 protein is CASSHPKGYEQYF.

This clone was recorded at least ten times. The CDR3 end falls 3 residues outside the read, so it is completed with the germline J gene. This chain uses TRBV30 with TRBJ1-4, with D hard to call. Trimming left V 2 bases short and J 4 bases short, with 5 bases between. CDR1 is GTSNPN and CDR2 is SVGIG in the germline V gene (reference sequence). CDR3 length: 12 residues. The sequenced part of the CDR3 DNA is TGTGCCTGGAGTTTTCGTAATGAAAAA. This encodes CAWSFRNEK. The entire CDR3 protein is CAWSFRNEKLFF.

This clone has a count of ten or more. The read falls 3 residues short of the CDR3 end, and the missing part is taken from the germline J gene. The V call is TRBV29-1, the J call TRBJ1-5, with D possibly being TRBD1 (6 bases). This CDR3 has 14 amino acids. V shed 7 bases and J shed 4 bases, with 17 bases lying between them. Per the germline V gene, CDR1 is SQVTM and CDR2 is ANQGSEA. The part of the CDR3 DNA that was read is TGCAGCGCTAGAACAGGGAGCCTTAATCAGCCC. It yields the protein CSARTGSLNQP. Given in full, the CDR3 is CSARTGSLNQPQHF.

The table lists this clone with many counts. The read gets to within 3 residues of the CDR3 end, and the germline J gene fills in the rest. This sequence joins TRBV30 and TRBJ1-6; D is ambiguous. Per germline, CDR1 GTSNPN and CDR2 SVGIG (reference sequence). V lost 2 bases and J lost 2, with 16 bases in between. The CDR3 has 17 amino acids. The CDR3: CAWSRHAPQTYNSPLHF. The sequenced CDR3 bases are TGTGCCTGGAGTCGTCATGCCCCACAGACCTATAATTCACCC.

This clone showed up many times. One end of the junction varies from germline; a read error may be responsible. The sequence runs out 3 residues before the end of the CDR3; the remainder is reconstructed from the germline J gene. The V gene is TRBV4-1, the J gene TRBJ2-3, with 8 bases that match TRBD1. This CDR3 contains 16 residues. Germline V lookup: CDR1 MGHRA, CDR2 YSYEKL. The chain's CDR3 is CASSFGTGKGSETQYF. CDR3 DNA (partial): TGCGCCAGCAGTTTCGGGACAGGAAAAGGATCAGAGACG.

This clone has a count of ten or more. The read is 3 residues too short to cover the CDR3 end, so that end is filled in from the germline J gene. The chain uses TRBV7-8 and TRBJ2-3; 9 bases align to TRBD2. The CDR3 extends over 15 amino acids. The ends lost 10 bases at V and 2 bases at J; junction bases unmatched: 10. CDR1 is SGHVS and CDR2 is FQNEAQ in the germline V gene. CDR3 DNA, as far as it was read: TGTGCCACGGGGGGTAGCGGGGGAACCACAGATACG. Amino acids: CATGGSGGTTDT. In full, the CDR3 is CATGGSGGTTDTQYF.

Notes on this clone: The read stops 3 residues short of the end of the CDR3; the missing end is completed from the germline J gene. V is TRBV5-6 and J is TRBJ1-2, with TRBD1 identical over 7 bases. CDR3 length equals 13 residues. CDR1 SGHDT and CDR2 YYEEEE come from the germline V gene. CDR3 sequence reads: CASSLTGPYDYTF. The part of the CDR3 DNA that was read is TGTGCCAGCAGCCTGACAGGGCCCTACGAC.